This T cell receptor beta chain came from a study of CD8 T cells in ankylosing spondylitis. TCRdb passed the 5' RACE reads through MiXCR, listing each CDR3 protein once. The sample has more than 150,000 distinct CDR3 sequences, around 13% seen once; the top ten hold approximately 11%. Study-level points and caveats: In reactive arthritis synovial fluid and blood, some motif variants had been reported before.

The V gene's germline CDR1 is KGHDR and CDR2 SFDVKD. V lost 2 bases and J 7 bases, leaving 16 bases between the germline ends. The CDR3 contains 15 residues. This clonotype was found a few times. No antigen is known for it. Material: blood, either unsorted or a sorted T cell fraction (not recorded which). The chain combines TRBV24-1 with TRBJ1-1; possible D gene TRBD1, 5 bases. This clonotype originated in a female donor with ankylosing spondylitis or in good health (not recorded which). CDR3 nucleotides: TGTGCCACCAGTGATTCCGGGACCCGGGACTTTGAAGCTTTCTTT. Encoded protein: CATSDSGTRDFEAFF.